These 23 T cell receptor beta chains share one sample of origin, sequenced in a study of OX40 agonist ivuxolimab in advanced cancers. Profiled with immunoSEQ multiplex PCR; TCRdb holds only in-frame clones, not every one. This sample carries 60,000 to 80,000 clones, about 81% of them seen once, and the ten largest clones take 5%. This specimen was CD4+ or CD8+ T cells sorted from blood, taken in a trial of the OX40 agonist ivuxolimab. The receptor source for this set is an adult with an advanced solid tumor such as melanoma, head and neck, liver or kidney cancer.

This chain connects TRBV6-5 to TRBJ1-2; a possible D gene is TRBD1 (6 bases). The CDR3 contains 14 residues. V was shortened by 6 bases and J by 6 bases, with 17 bases between the two germline ends. From germline, CDR1 is MNHEY and CDR2 SVGAGI. This CDR3 is CASSPSGGLNGYTF. The CDR3 coding sequence is TGTGCCAGCAGCCCGAGCGGGGGCCTAAATGGCTACACCTTC.

V usage is TRBV14 and J usage is TRBJ2-5; 7 bases are a match to TRBD1. CDR3 size: 14 residues. Germline CDR1 and CDR2: SGHDN and FVKESK. V shed 4 bases and J 5 bases; nucleotides not matched to a gene: 7. In DNA form, the CDR3 reads TGTGCCAGCAGCCGCTTAGGGGGCGGTGAGACCCAGTACTTC. It yields the protein CASSRLGGGETQYF.

The chain has TRBV5-1 and TRBJ2-1, with TRBD2 matching over 10 bases. Germline V gene sequence: CDR1 SGHRS, CDR2 YFSETQ. The CDR3 runs 15 residues. V was clipped by 0 bases and J by 9 bases; unmatched bases: 6. Written as DNA, the CDR3 is TGCGCCAGCAGCTTGGTGGTAGCGGGGGGAGGTGAGCAGTTCTTC. The encoded protein is CASSLVVAGGGEQFF.

The chain combines TRBV19 with TRBJ2-1; D may match TRBD1 or TRBD2 (5 bases each). Germline V gives CDR1 LNHDA, CDR2 SQIVND (reference sequence). The CDR3 contains 16 residues. V dropped 0 bases and J dropped 4 bases, with 13 bases sitting between them. CDR3 DNA sequence: TGTGCCAGTAGTATAGATTACCGGGGACGGTACAATGAGCAGTTCTTC. This sequence encodes CASSIDYRGRYNEQFF.

Only a few counts were recorded for this clone. V is TRBV7-9 and J is TRBJ1-2; D remains ambiguous. The CDR3 has 14 amino acids. V lost 6 bases, J lost 1 base, and 12 bases lay in between. The germline gives CDR1 SEHNR, CDR2 FQNEAQ (reference sequence). The CDR3 DNA is TGTGCCAGCAGGGGCGCCGGGATTAACTATGGCTACACCTTC. Protein: CASRGAGINYGYTF.

The chain employs TRBV11-3 and TRBJ1-2; 8 bases map to TRBD1. Germline loops: CDR1 SGHNT, CDR2 YENEEA. V lost 0 bases to trimming and J lost 4 bases; unmatched junction nucleotides: 1. This CDR3 has 14 residues. The CDR3 region has the DNA TGTGCCAGCAGCTTAGAAACAGGGGGCTATGGCTACACCTTC. It codes for CASSLETGGYGYTF.

J is TRBJ2-1 and V is TRBV29-1, with 10 bases fitting TRBD2. In germline, CDR1 is SQVTM, CDR2 ANQGSEA. This CDR3 contains 17 residues. V lost 1 base and J lost 4; bases outside the gene matches: 10. CDR3 sequence: CSVEVRLAGVVYNEQFF. DNA of the CDR3: TGCAGCGTTGAAGTTCGCCTAGCGGGAGTGGTGTACAATGAGCAGTTCTTC.

V is TRBV27 and J is TRBJ2-3; 7 bases are shared with TRBD1. The V gene's germline CDR1 is MNHEY and CDR2 SMNVEV (reference sequence). V lost 0 bases to trimming and J lost 0 bases; unmatched junction nucleotides: 3. This CDR3 region has 16 residues. The CDR3 bases are TGTGCCAGCAGTTTATCGACAGGGTATAGCACAGATACGCAGTATTTT. Protein product: CASSLSTGYSTDTQYF.

V usage is TRBV5-6 and J usage is TRBJ2-5; 11 nucleotides align to TRBD2. Unmatched junction bases numbered 4, after V lost 4 bases and J lost 2 bases. The germline CDR1 and CDR2 sequences are SGHDT and YYEEEE. The CDR3 totals 15 residues. This CDR3 reads CASSASGGPQETQYF. The CDR3 DNA is TGTGCCAGCAGCGCTAGCGGGGGGCCACAAGAGACCCAGTACTTC.

This clone turned up a few times. V gene TRBV4-1 combines with J gene TRBJ2-1; D call uncertain. The V gene lost 3 bases and the J gene lost 6 bases, with 6 bases spanning the gap. Germline CDR1 MGHRA, CDR2 YSYEKL. CDR3 length: 12 residues. The CDR3 DNA reads as TGCGCCAGCAGCCAGAGGCTCAATGAGCAGTTCTTC. Translating gives CASSQRLNEQFF.

The chain links TRBV29-1 to TRBJ2-7, with TRBD1 matching over 10 bases. V lost 7 bases to trimming and J lost 4 bases; unmatched junction nucleotides: 4. The CDR3 consists of 12 residues. In germline, CDR1 is SQVTM, CDR2 ANQGSEA. CDR3 DNA sequence: TGCAGCGCACGGACAGGGGGGTACGAGCAGTACTTC. Residues: CSARTGGYEQYF.

The chain joins TRBV5-1 to TRBJ2-5; D perhaps matches TRBD2 (6 bases). Trimming removed 4 bases from V and 4 bases from J, with 20 bases in between. Germline assignment: CDR1 SGHRS and CDR2 YFSETQ. This CDR3 is 16 amino acids long. Here the CDR3 DNA reads TGCGCCAGCAGCGATCGATCGCGGGGTCGGGGAGAGACCCAGTACTTC. This codes for CASSDRSRGRGETQYF.

The V and J genes are TRBV7-8 and TRBJ1-1; no clear D gene. This CDR3 has 14 residues. Germline assignment: CDR1 SGHVS and CDR2 FQNEAQ. V lost 5 bases and J lost 1, with 11 bases in between. The CDR3 bases are TGTGCCAGCAGCCCTGGATTGTGGAACACTGAAGCTTTCTTT. Protein sequence: CASSPGLWNTEAFF.

The chain joins TRBV5-1 to TRBJ2-1; 9 bases are a match to TRBD2. Germline trimming cut 4 bases from V and 4 bases from J; bases unmatched to any gene: 15. Per the germline V gene, CDR1 is SGHRS and CDR2 is YFSETQ. The CDR3 covers 18 residues. CDR3: CASSPWGTSSVPYNEQFF. The CDR3 bases are TGCGCCAGCAGCCCTTGGGGGACTAGCTCCGTACCTTACAATGAGCAGTTCTTC.

The chain uses TRBV18 and TRBJ1-2; D not certain. The germline gives CDR1 KGHSH, CDR2 LQKENI. The CDR3 loop spans 14 amino acids. V dropped 0 bases and J dropped 3 bases, with 8 bases sitting between them. The CDR3 sequence: CASSPPGIDYGYTF. The CDR3, as DNA: TGTGCCAGCTCACCACCAGGGATTGACTATGGCTACACCTTC. The full variable domain, completed using reference TRBV18 and TRBJ1-2, is NAGVMQNPRHLVRRRGQEARLRCSPMKGHSHVYWYRQLPEEGLKFMVYLQKENIIDESGMPKERFSAEFPKEGPSILRIQQVVRGDSAAYFCASSPPGIDYGYTFGSGTRLTVV.

This clone was picked up one time. The rearrangement links TRBV5-4 to TRBJ2-3; TRBD2 matches 14 bases. The length of the CDR3 is 16 residues. The germline V gene has CDR1 SGHNT and CDR2 YYREEE (reference sequence). With V trimmed by 4 bases and J by 9 bases, 10 bases remained unmatched. The CDR3 DNA reads TGTGCCAGCAGCCCGGGACTAGCGGGAGCGCGGGAGACGCAGTATTTT. Translation gives CASSPGLAGARETQYF.

CDR3 residues: CASSPPRSQGNYGYTF. In nucleotides, the CDR3 is TGTGCCAGCAGCCCCCCCCGAAGCCAAGGAAACTATGGCTACACCTTC. The chain recombines TRBV5-4 with TRBJ1-2; D not resolved. The CDR3 spans 16 residues. Trimming took off 4 bases at V and 2 bases at J, with 18 bases between the two ends. The germline gives CDR1 SGHNT, CDR2 YYREEE (reference sequence).

V and J are TRBV5-3 and TRBJ1-1; no clear D gene. TRBV5-3 is designated an ORF whose function remains uncertain. CDR3 size: 13 residues. V was trimmed by 6 bases and J by 0 bases, leaving 9 bases between them. The CDR3 region has the DNA TGTGCCAGAATATTTGAGGTGAACACTGAAGCTTTCTTT. Translating gives CARIFEVNTEAFF.

The rearrangement joins TRBV30 to TRBJ2-2, with TRBD1 identical over 10 bases. J lost 4 bases, V lost 8 bases, and 10 bases had no gene match. The germline V gene has CDR1 GTSNPN and CDR2 SVGIG (reference sequence). CDR3 length: 15 residues. The DNA for the CDR3 is TGTGCCAGCCTACCGGGACAGGGGTTCACCGGGGAGCTGTTTTTT. This sequence encodes CASLPGQGFTGELFF. Together with reference TRBV30 and TRBJ2-2, the CDR3 gives the full variable domain: SQTIHQWPATLVQPVGSPLSLECTVEGTSNPNLYWYRQAAGRGLQLLFYSVGIGQISSEVPQNLSASRPQDRQFILSSKKLLLSDSGFYLCASLPGQGFTGELFFGEGSRLTVL.

The CDR3 region has the DNA TGTGCCAGCAGCTTTAGCGGGAGAGGGGAGACCCAGTACTTC. It encodes CASSFSGRGETQYF. V is TRBV7-3 and J is TRBJ2-5; 9 positions match TRBD2. CDR3 length equals 14 residues. V lost 3 bases to trimming and J lost 5 bases; unmatched junction nucleotides: 4. The germline gives CDR1 SGHTA, CDR2 FQGTGA.

This clone was observed once. The CDR3 is CASSAYMDRVGDIQYF. Here the CDR3 DNA reads TGTGCCAGCAGCGCCTACATGGACAGGGTAGGGGACATTCAGTACTTC. The V and J genes are TRBV5-6 and TRBJ2-4, with 8 bases that match TRBD1. Germline V gene data show CDR1 as SGHDT and CDR2 as YYEEEE. The CDR3 totals 16 residues. V shed 4 bases and J 8 bases; nucleotides not matched to a gene: 14. Combining the CDR3 with reference TRBV5-6 and TRBJ2-4 gives the whole variable domain DAGVTQSPTHLIKTRGQQVTLRCSPKSGHDTVSWYQQALGQGPQFIFQYYEEEERQRGNFPDRFSGHQFPNYSSELNVNALLLGDSALYLCASSAYMDRVGDIQYFGAGTRLSVL.

The chain couples TRBV27 to TRBJ1-1; 7 positions agree with TRBD1. Germline lookup yields CDR1 MNHEY and CDR2 SMNVEV (reference sequence). The CDR3 is 16 residues long. V shed 8 bases and J 2 bases; nucleotides not matched to a gene: 14. The chain's CDR3 is CASCSSGDRVNTEAFF. CDR3 coding DNA: TGTGCCAGCTGTTCTAGCGGCGACAGGGTAAACACTGAAGCTTTCTTT.

This chain joins TRBV14 and TRBJ2-3, with 10 nucleotides matching TRBD1. The CDR3 extends over 18 amino acids. Germline CDR1 reads SGHDN; CDR2 reads FVKESK. V shed 0 bases, J shed 4 bases, and the junction held 10 bases outside the gene matches. CDR3 in amino acids: CASSQDLRGTGVADTQYF. The CDR3 DNA follows: TGTGCCAGCAGCCAAGATCTCCGGGGGACAGGGGTGGCAGATACGCAGTATTTT. Filled out from reference TRBV14 and TRBJ2-3, the complete variable domain reads EAGVTQFPSHSVIEKGQTVTLRCDPISGHDNLYWYRRVMGKEIKFLLHFVKESKQDESGMPNNRFLAERTGGTYSTLKVQPAELEDSGVYFCASSQDLRGTGVADTQYFGPGTRLTVL.